These 14 T cell receptor beta chains originate from one sample sequenced in a study of shared clonotypes between healthy human individuals. This table comes from immunoSEQ multiplex PCR, and its TCRdb copy is limited to in-frame clones, with some not included. The table shows fewer than 600,000 clones, with 79% occurring only once. Sequencing was performed on PBMCs. Receptor source: a woman aged 40 to 49 in good health. Some clones in this sample may be carry-over from other donors' samples.

The CDR3, as DNA: TGTGCCAGCAGTTACGGTCAACAAGAGACCCAGTACTTC. This translates into CASSYGQQETQYF. The chain couples TRBV6-5 to TRBJ2-5; no definite D call. The V gene's germline CDR1 is MNHEY and CDR2 SVGAGI. V was cut by 2 bases and J by 2 bases, with 6 bases left in between. This CDR3 comprises 13 residues.

V is TRBV25-1 and J is TRBJ1-6; TRBD1 agrees at 8 bases. J was trimmed by 7 bases and V by 3 bases; bases with no gene match: 5. The CDR3 length is 15 residues. Looked up from germline, CDR1 is MGHDK and CDR2 is SYGVNS. CDR3 bases: TGTGCCAGCAGTGATTCAGGGGGCGGCAATTCACCCCTCCACTTT. Translation: CASSDSGGGNSPLHF.

This clone has only one observation. The V gene is TRBV4-2, the J gene TRBJ1-2; 10 bases are shared with TRBD1. This CDR3 is built from 17 residues. V was pared by 3 bases and J by 4 bases, with 11 bases of the junction left unmatched. Germline V gene sequence: CDR1 LGHNA, CDR2 YNFKEQ. In DNA, the CDR3 is TGTGCCAGCAGCCACCCCTCGGGGACAGGGGATCTCTATGGCTACACCTTC. It translates to CASSHPSGTGDLYGYTF.

This CDR3 reads CASSGGRLNYGYTF. CDR3 coding DNA: TGTGCCAGCAGCGGGGGACGGTTGAACTATGGCTACACCTTC. The chain joins TRBV11-2 to TRBJ1-2; maybe TRBD1 (5 bases). The CDR3 extends over 14 amino acids. V gave up 5 bases and J gave up 2 bases, with 12 bases separating them. The germline V gene has CDR1 SGHAT and CDR2 FQNNGV.

This clone has a handful of counts. V usage is TRBV7-9 and J usage is TRBJ2-1, with D uncertain. The V gene lost 5 bases and the J gene lost 0 bases, with 17 bases spanning the gap. CDR1 is SEHNR, CDR2 FQNEAQ, per germline (reference sequence). The CDR3 is 17 amino acids. The CDR3 DNA reads as TGTGCCAGCAGCCCGACGGAAGGACGCGGCTCCTACAATGAGCAGTTCTTC. This translates into CASSPTEGRGSYNEQFF.

This clone is medium-sized (0.01 to 0.1%) within its sample. V is TRBV7-2 and J is TRBJ2-1, with TRBD2 identical over 14 bases. Germline V CDR1 and CDR2: SGHTA, FQGNSA. The CDR3 loop spans 17 amino acids. J lost 3 bases, V lost 5 bases, and 6 bases had no gene match. CDR3 in amino acids: CASSINGLAGGYNEQFF. The CDR3 bases are TGTGCCAGCAGCATAAACGGACTAGCGGGAGGCTACAATGAGCAGTTCTTC.

The rearrangement joins TRBV7-3 to TRBJ1-1; TRBD1 is a possible D gene (5 bases). V was trimmed by 3 bases and J by 5 bases, leaving 16 bases between them. CDR3 length equals 15 residues. CDR1 is SGHTA and CDR2 is FQGTGA in the germline V gene. The DNA for the CDR3 is TGTGCCAGCAGCTTCAGGCAGGGCCTCGGGACTGAAGCTTTCTTT. Protein sequence: CASSFRQGLGTEAFF. Drawing the rest from reference TRBV7-3 and TRBJ1-1, the complete variable domain is GAGVSQTPSNKVTEKGKYVELRCDPISGHTALYWYRQSLGQGPEFLIYFQGTGAADDSGLPNDRFFAVRPEGSVSTLKIQRTERGDSAVYLCASSFRQGLGTEAFFGQGTRLTVV.

The chain links TRBV6-1 to TRBJ2-1, with D perhaps TRBD1 (6 bases). The CDR3 extends over 14 amino acids. Trimming cost V 4 bases and J 5 bases, with 12 bases left between them. Germline V gene lookup returns CDR1 MNHNS and CDR2 SASEGT. CDR3 loop: CASSVQGWNNEQFF. The CDR3 DNA reads as TGTGCCAGCAGTGTTCAGGGGTGGAACAATGAGCAGTTCTTC.

This chain joins TRBV10-1 and TRBJ2-3, with 10 bases fitting TRBD2. Losses at the gene ends were 6 bases for V and 1 base for J; bases not matched to a gene: 7. This CDR3 comprises 16 residues. Germline CDR1 WNHNN, CDR2 SYGVQD (reference sequence). The CDR3, as DNA: TGCGCCAGCAGCGCAAGGGGGACTAGCGGCACAGATACGCAGTATTTT. It yields the protein CASSARGTSGTDTQYF.

This clone showed up just a few times. This chain uses TRBV10-3 with TRBJ2-7; D gene ambiguous. Germline values: CDR1 ENHRY, CDR2 SYGVKD. This CDR3 has 15 residues. V dropped 0 bases and J dropped 1 base, with 10 bases sitting between them. The CDR3 nucleotides are TGTGCCATCAGTGAGTCTCTCGGCGTATCCTACGAGCAGTACTTC. As protein: CAISESLGVSYEQYF.

This clone was observed once. CDR3 coding DNA: TGTGCCAGCAGTGCCTGGGGGGTTCCCACAGATACGCAGTATTTT. This translates into CASSAWGVPTDTQYF. V usage is TRBV2 and J usage is TRBJ2-3; possibly TRBD2 for D (6 bases). The germline V gene has CDR1 SNHLY and CDR2 FYNNEI. This CDR3 comprises 15 residues. Trimming shortened V by 4 bases and J by 2 bases, and 13 bases separated the two germline ends.

This chain connects TRBV6-4 to TRBJ2-1; no definite D call. V gave up 0 bases and J gave up 10 bases, with 10 bases separating them. This CDR3 has 13 residues. Germline CDR1 reads MRHNA; CDR2 reads SNTAGT. The CDR3 nucleotides are TGTGCCAGCAGTGACTCAAGGGCTGAGGAGCAGTTCTTC. This translates into CASSDSRAEEQFF.

The chain links TRBV29-1 to TRBJ1-1; maybe TRBD1 (5 bases). The CDR3 runs to 13 residues. From germline, CDR1 is SQVTM and CDR2 ANQGSEA. V was trimmed by 8 bases and J by 1 base, leaving 14 bases between them. The CDR3 region is CSQGGATNTEAFF. DNA of the CDR3: TGCAGCCAAGGAGGGGCTACGAACACTGAAGCTTTCTTT.

This clone turned up a few times. The CDR3, as DNA: TGCGCCAGCAGCCCGGGACCGACAAATGAGCAGTTCTTC. This encodes CASSPGPTNEQFF. The chain recombines TRBV5-1 with TRBJ2-1; D could derive from TRBD1 or TRBD2 (5 bases each). Germline assignment: CDR1 SGHRS and CDR2 YFSETQ. Trimming removed 4 bases at V and 7 bases at J, with 12 bases between. The CDR3 runs 13 residues.